The rows below give T cell receptor beta chains drawn from one sample of a study of PD-L1 blockade in urothelial cancer. Data came from immunoSEQ multiplex PCR; TCRdb stores just in-frame clones and leaves some out. The sample holds about 74,000 clones, 85% to 90% seen once. This sample comprised PBMCs, obtained around atezolizumab (anti-PD-L1) treatment. The source is a man aged 70-80 years with urothelial cancer. Both conserved end residues are part of each CDR3. D genes are given only for firm matches. Not every row has a clone size; where given, it reads once, few, many or a size class.

D	V	size	J	DNA	CDR3
TRBD2	TRBV7-3	-	TRBJ2-2	TGTGCCAGCAGCCTAGGACTAGCGGGAGTTTCCGGGGAGCTGTTTTTT	CASSLGLAGVSGELFF
-	TRBV27	-	TRBJ2-5	TGTGCCAGCAGTCCACAGGGTCTGGAGACCCAGTACTTC	CASSPQGLETQYF
TRBD1	TRBV6-5	once	TRBJ1-1	TGTGCCAGCAGTTTCCGCGGGACAGGGCTGAACACTGAAGCTTTCTTT	CASSFRGTGLNTEAFF
TRBD2	TRBV27	few	TRBJ2-1	TGTGCCAGCAGACTTCGAGGGACTAGCGGGAGTAGGGGATCCTACAATGAGCAGTTCTTC	CASRLRGTSGSRGSYNEQFF
TRBD1	TRBV28	-	TRBJ2-4	TGTGCCAGCAGTACTCCAGGGGGCTCCACGGGCATTCAGTACTTC	CASSTPGGSTGIQYF
TRBD2	TRBV19	-	TRBJ2-7	TGTGCCAGTAGTGGACCTTCTAGCGGGAGCATCTACGAGCAGTACTTC	CASSGPSSGSIYEQYF
TRBD1	TRBV5-4	-	TRBJ2-5	TGTGCCAGCAGCTTCGTGGGACAGGGAAAAGGGGGAGAGACCCAGTACTTC	CASSFVGQGKGGETQYF
TRBD2	TRBV9	-	TRBJ2-3	TGTGCCAGCAGCGTTATAGCGGGAGAGACAGATACGCAGTATTTT	CASSVIAGETDTQYF
-	TRBV30	-	TRBJ2-3	TGTGCCTGGAGTGAAGACCGTGGGCGTCCGAAGGCAGATACGCAGTATTTT	CAWSEDRGRPKADTQYF
-	TRBV7-9	-	TRBJ1-2	TGTGCCAGCAGCTTCGGGACAATCTATGGCTACACCTTC	CASSFGTIYGYTF
-	TRBV10-1	few	TRBJ1-1	TGCGCCAGCAGTGAGGCGTCCAGAGGGGAAGCTTTCTTT	CASSEASRGEAFF
TRBD2	TRBV11-2	-	TRBJ2-7	TGTGCCAGCAGCTTAGCACTAGCGGGAGCCCTATCCTACGAGCAGTACTTC	CASSLALAGALSYEQYF
-	TRBV19	-	TRBJ1-2	TGTGCCAGTAGTATATGGGGCACAAACTATGGCTACACCTTC	CASSIWGTNYGYTF
-	TRBV28	-	TRBJ1-2	TGTGCCAGCAGCCCCCCCGGACTTAGTTTGAACGACTATGGCTACACCTTC	CASSPPGLSLNDYGYTF
-	TRBV18	-	TRBJ1-2	TGTGCCAGCTCACAAACGGGGGACTATGGCTACACCTTC	CASSQTGDYGYTF
TRBD2	TRBV19	-	TRBJ2-7	TGTGCCAGTAGTATAGTGGCGGGAGCTAGCTCCTACGAGCAGTACTTC	CASSIVAGASSYEQYF
TRBD2	TRBV7-6	-	TRBJ2-1	TGTGCCAGCAGCCCCCTACCCCTAGCGGGAGTGAGGCTTTACAATGAGCAGTTCTTC	CASSPLPLAGVRLYNEQFF
-	TRBV28	-	TRBJ2-3	TGTGCCAGCAGCGACACAGGGAGGGTCACAGATACGCAGTATTTT	CASSDTGRVTDTQYF
-	TRBV2	-	TRBJ1-2	TGTGCCAGCAGTGAATGGGCGGGGTATGGCTACACCTTC	CASSEWAGYGYTF
-	TRBV6-5	-	TRBJ2-2	TGTGCCAGCAGCCGCGCGAACACCGGGGAGCTGTTTTTT	CASSRANTGELFF
-	TRBV28	-	TRBJ1-5	TGTGCCAGCAGCGCGGCGACTGGTCAGCCCCAGCATTTT	CASSAATGQPQHF